The sequence of this T cell receptor (beta chain) was determined in a study of blood T cells in healthy people across ages. This clonotype was found many times. A sample-barcoded 5' primer and a J-beta primer mix were used in a second PCR of roughly 6 to 12 cycles. Every cDNA molecule bore a tag from a template-switch adaptor containing 12 random nucleotides. TCRdb reanalysed the 5' RACE reads using MiXCR and keeps one entry per CDR3 protein. The table records some 1.7 million distinct CDR3 sequences, 28% of them present only once. Specimen: blood. The TCR sequence derives from a woman aged 25 to 39 in good health.

CDR3 sequence reads: CASSVGLAGGNEQFF. The CDR3, as DNA: TGTGCCAGCAGCGTAGGACTAGCGGGGGGGAATGAGCAGTTCTTC. The chain combines TRBV9 with TRBJ2-1, with 14 bases fitting TRBD2. CDR3 length equals 15 residues. V was clipped by 0 bases and J by 7 bases; unmatched bases: 0. From germline, CDR1 is SGDLS and CDR2 YYNGEE. Variable domain in full (rest from reference TRBV9 and TRBJ2-1): DSGVTQTPKHLITATGQRVTLRCSPRSGDLSVYWYQQSLDQGLQFLIQYYNGEERAKGNILERFSAQQFPDLHSELNLSSLELGDSALYFCASSVGLAGGNEQFFGPGTRLTVL.